This TCR beta chain originates from a study of cytomegalovirus exposure and HLA in healthy donors. For the study at large: A later analysis reported the 120 validation repertoires used the same platform as the 500 to 800 first-cohort repertoires. General study findings and limits: First-cohort TCR clusters tended to co-occur in the roughly 120 validation repertoires, a later analysis found.

Trimming removed 6 bases from V and 0 bases from J, with 8 bases in between. Germline values: CDR1 SGHTA, CDR2 FQGNSA. CDR3 length: 13 residues. Profiled with immunoSEQ multiplex PCR; TCRdb holds only in-frame clones, not every one. The table records over 200,000 clones, around 86% of them present only once. Donors came from a validation cohort of some 130 subjects, distinct from the first 666-subject cohort. Notes on this clone: Its specificity is not known.

The source of this sequence is a young woman in good health and CMV-seropositive. The gene calls are TRBV7-2 and TRBJ1-1; D is perhaps TRBD1 (5 bases). The sequenced sample was PBMCs. The CDR3 region is CASRGGLNTEAFF. The CDR3 bases are TGTGCCAGCAGGGGGGGACTGAACACTGAAGCTTTCTTT.